The entry below gives a single TCR beta chain sequence along with its context. Its cognate antigen is unknown. TCRdb used MiXCR to reprocess the reads, holding one entry per CDR3 protein. The repertoire includes fewer than 1,000,000 distinct CDR3 sequences, 31% of them detected once, and about an eighth sits in the top ten. The data are from a study of T cell repertoires in cytomegalovirus infection. Study information: CMV epitopes used comprised recently identified HLA-C-restricted ones and well-studied HLA-B-restricted ones. Indicated by public TCR beta signatures were CMV infection and matching HLA type.

The sequence derives from a human donor in good health (CMV status not recorded). Some clones in this sample may be carry-over from other donors' samples. The material sequenced was cultured CD8+ T cells from PBMCs, taken from culture after CMV antigen stimulation.

The CDR3, as DNA: TGCAGTGCTACCGGGACTAGCGGGGGGAGCACAGATACGCAGTATTTT. Translated, it gives CSATGTSGGSTDTQYF. V is TRBV20-1 and J is TRBJ2-3; 15 nucleotides match TRBD2. Losses at the gene ends were 4 bases for V and 0 bases for J; bases not matched to a gene: 2. Germline V CDR1 and CDR2: DFQATT, SNEGSKA (reference sequence). This CDR3 spans 16 amino acids.